These 5 T cell receptor beta chains originate from one sample sequenced in a study of Graves' ophthalmopathy and Graves' hyperthyroidism. The authors amplified TCR beta CDR3 regions from RNA transcripts. The workflow started with a first-round RT-PCR run with HTBI primers and then moved on to a second-round multiplex PCR. TCRdb redid the calling of the multiplex PCR reads with MiXCR, one entry per CDR3 protein. The sample has about 230,000 distinct CDR3 sequences; 45% are singletons. The sequenced sample was peripheral blood. The receptors were sampled from an adult man with Graves' ophthalmopathy.

The chain couples TRBV12-3 or TRBV12-4 to TRBJ1-5; D might be TRBD1 (5 bases). V gave up 7 bases and J gave up 1 base, with 8 bases separating them. The CDR3 length is 13 residues. The CDR3 DNA reads TGTGCCAGCACGCAGGGAAGCAATCAGCCCCAGCATTTT. Translated: CASTQGSNQPQHF.

This clonotype was detected only a few times. The chain combines TRBV5-4 with TRBJ1-4; 9 bases are a match to TRBD1. The CDR3 contains 14 residues. The ends lost 5 bases at V and 7 bases at J; junction bases unmatched: 6. Germline values: CDR1 SGHNT, CDR2 YYREEE (reference sequence). For the CDR3, the DNA is TGTGCCAGCAGGGCGACAGGGGGGAGTGAAAAACTGTTTTTT. This sequence encodes CASRATGGSEKLFF.

There are a few counts of this clonotype. The rearrangement uses TRBV7-2 and TRBJ1-2; no clear D. Germline-derived CDR1 and CDR2 are SGHTA and FQGNSA. Trimming took 1 base from V and 6 from J, leaving 9 bases between them. The CDR3 loop spans 13 amino acids. Written as DNA, the CDR3 is TGTGCCAGCAGCTTAGTGGTTGATGATGGCTACACCTTC. This sequence encodes CASSLVVDDGYTF. Combining the CDR3 with reference TRBV7-2 and TRBJ1-2 gives the whole variable domain GAGVSQSPSNKVTEKGKDVELRCDPISGHTALYWYRQSLGQGLEFLIYFQGNSAPDKSGLPSDRFSAERTGGSVSTLTIQRTQQEDSAVYLCASSLVVDDGYTFGSGTRLTVV.

There are many counts of this clonotype. This chain joins TRBV24-1 and TRBJ1-5, with 7 bases identical to TRBD1. Trimming cost V 5 bases and J 1 base; bases outside gene matches: 1. The CDR3 has 14 residues. The germline CDR1 and CDR2 sequences are KGHDR and SFDVKD. As DNA, the CDR3 is TGTGCCACCAGTGCACAGGGGAGCAATCAGCCCCAGCATTTT. Protein product: CATSAQGSNQPQHF.

This clonotype showed up just a few times. The chain has TRBV20-1 and TRBJ1-1, with D perhaps TRBD1 (5 bases). The CDR3 is 12 amino acids. From germline, CDR1 is DFQATT and CDR2 SNEGSKA (reference sequence). V lost 2 bases and J lost 4, with 8 bases in between. The CDR3 DNA follows: TGCAGTGCTAGACAGGGCGGCACTGAAGCTTTCTTT. It encodes CSARQGGTEAFF.